These 14 T cell receptor beta chains originate from one sample sequenced in a study of cytomegalovirus exposure and HLA in healthy donors. The repertoire was sequenced with immunoSEQ multiplex PCR; TCRdb's copy has only in-frame clones and lacks some. The sample carries some 190,000 clones, more than 75% recorded once. Specimen: PBMCs. These receptors came from a man aged 30-40 years in good health and CMV-seropositive.

The rearrangement links TRBV5-8 to TRBJ2-1; D is undetermined. V lost 3 bases, J lost 8 bases, and 21 bases lay in between. This CDR3 comprises 16 residues. Germline values: CDR1 SGHTS, CDR2 YDEGEE. CDR3 sequence (DNA): TGTGCCAGCAGCTCGGTCAACGGAGTTAAGGCGTATGAGCAGTTCTTC. Encoded protein: CASSSVNGVKAYEQFF.

This clone was recorded a few times. The chain employs TRBV11-1 and TRBJ2-7, with 9 positions matching TRBD1. With V trimmed by 4 bases and J by 2 bases, 3 bases remained unmatched. Germline values: CDR1 SGHAT, CDR2 FQDESV (reference sequence). The CDR3 extends over 14 amino acids. CDR3 DNA: TGTGCCAGCAGCTCGGGACAGGGTGCCTACGAGCAGTACTTC. This sequence encodes CASSSGQGAYEQYF.

This clone was found once. This chain joins TRBV12-5 and TRBJ2-7; a possible D gene is TRBD2 (5 bases). V was clipped by 0 bases and J by 4 bases, with 7 bases between them. The germline V gene has CDR1 LGHNT and CDR2 FRNRAP. The CDR3 extends over 13 amino acids. This CDR3 reads CASGLVTGYEQYF. CDR3 in DNA: TGTGCTAGTGGTTTGGTAACGGGGTACGAGCAGTACTTC. The entire variable domain, with the rest obtained from reference TRBV12-5 and TRBJ2-7, is as follows: DARVTQTPRHKVTEMGQEVTMRCQPILGHNTVFWYRQTMMQGLELLAYFRNRAPLDDSGMPKDRFSAEMPDATLATLKIQPSEPRDSAVYFCASGLVTGYEQYFGPGTRLTVT.

The CDR3 here is CASSRDRNTEAFF. CDR3 bases: TGTGCCAGCAGTCGCGACAGAAACACTGAAGCTTTCTTT. The chain has TRBV6-1 and TRBJ1-1; the D gene is possibly TRBD1 (5 bases). The germline V and J ends were trimmed by 5 bases and 2 bases, with 9 bases remaining between them. Germline CDR1 and CDR2: MNHNS and SASEGT. This CDR3 comprises 13 residues.

The chain carries TRBV2 and TRBJ2-3, with TRBD2 identical over 9 bases. Trimming took 3 bases from V and 3 from J; bases not matched to a gene: 4. Germline lookup yields CDR1 SNHLY and CDR2 FYNNEI. The CDR3 length is 15 residues. CDR3 in amino acids: CASSDERGATDTQYF. The CDR3 nucleotides are TGTGCCAGCAGTGACGAGCGGGGGGCTACAGATACGCAGTATTTT.

This clone was found a few times. The rearrangement uses TRBV7-2 and TRBJ2-4; D ambiguous. In germline, CDR1 is SGHTA, CDR2 FQGNSA. The CDR3 spans 15 residues. Between the trimmed V and J ends, which lost 0 bases and 5 bases, there was a span of 11 bases. The CDR3 DNA follows: TGTGCCAGCAGCTTAGCTTATTTCGCCCAAAACATTCAGTACTTC. Translation: CASSLAYFAQNIQYF.

The CDR3 DNA reads as TGTGCCAGCAGACTAGCGGGCACAGATACGCAGTATTTT. This gives the protein CASRLAGTDTQYF. This chain uses TRBV6-5 with TRBJ2-3; 8 bases line up with TRBD2. The CDR3 loop spans 13 amino acids. The ends lost 6 bases at V and 1 base at J; junction bases unmatched: 0. Germline-derived CDR1 and CDR2 are MNHEY and SVGAGI.

The chain has TRBV5-1 and TRBJ2-2; D call uncertain. Germline V gene sequence: CDR1 SGHRS, CDR2 YFSETQ. Trimming took off 4 bases at V and 3 bases at J, with 10 bases between the two ends. This CDR3 has 14 residues. The CDR3 DNA sequence: TGCGCCAGCAGCGGCGTCACGTACACCGGGGAGCTGTTTTTT. Translated, it gives CASSGVTYTGELFF. The whole variable domain, filled in from reference TRBV5-1 and TRBJ2-2, reads KAGVTQTPRYLIKTRGQQVTLSCSPISGHRSVSWYQQTPGQGLQFLFEYFSETQRNKGNFPGRFSGRQFSNSRSEMNVSTLELGDSALYLCASSGVTYTGELFFGEGSRLTVL.

The gene calls are TRBV7-9 and TRBJ1-2; 8 nucleotides align to TRBD1. The CDR3 length is 12 residues. The junction had 3 bases not matched to a gene; V was cut back by 8 bases and J by 4 bases. CDR1 is SEHNR, CDR2 FQNEAQ, per germline (reference sequence). CDR3 nucleotide sequence: TGTGCCAGCTCAGACAGGGGCTATGGCTACACCTTC. Its translation is CASSDRGYGYTF.

The chain carries TRBV7-6 and TRBJ2-7; 7 bases match TRBD1. The germline V gene encodes CDR1 SGHVS and CDR2 FNYEAQ. CDR3 length equals 15 residues. The V gene end was trimmed by 6 bases and the J gene end by 6 bases; junction bases not matched to a gene: 14. In DNA form, the CDR3 reads TGTGCCAGCAGTCCCACCACGACAGGGATCGGCGAGCAGTACTTC. Translating gives CASSPTTTGIGEQYF.

The chain uses TRBV2 and TRBJ1-2, with a weak D call TRBD1 (6 bases). The length of the CDR3 is 13 residues. Germline V gene data show CDR1 as SNHLY and CDR2 as FYNNEI. V lost 3 bases, J lost 3 bases, and 8 bases lay in between. The CDR3 protein is CASSEDSYYGYTF. CDR3 sequence (DNA): TGTGCCAGCAGTGAGGACAGCTACTATGGCTACACCTTC.

The rearrangement uses TRBV5-1 and TRBJ2-7, with D maybe TRBD1 (5 bases). V gave up 5 bases and J gave up 2 bases, with 14 bases separating them. This CDR3 contains 14 residues. Germline V gene data show CDR1 as SGHRS and CDR2 as YFSETQ. For the CDR3, the DNA is TGCGCCAGCAGTGTTCAGGACATCCCCTACGAGCAGTACTTC. Translated: CASSVQDIPYEQYF.

Only one count was recorded for this clone. The V call is TRBV5-6, the J call TRBJ1-1; a weak D match, TRBD1 (5 bases). V was trimmed by 2 bases and J by 1 base, leaving 9 bases between them. The length of the CDR3 is 14 residues. Looked up from germline, CDR1 is SGHDT and CDR2 is YYEEEE. The CDR3 sequence: CASSFGHPNTEAFF. CDR3 sequence (DNA): TGTGCCAGCAGCTTCGGACACCCGAACACTGAAGCTTTCTTT.

This chain links TRBV10-2 with TRBJ2-7; 8 bases are a match to TRBD1. Germline CDR1 reads WSHSY; CDR2 reads SAAADI. V shed 3 bases, J shed 3 bases, and the junction held 16 bases outside the gene matches. This CDR3 has 18 amino acids. CDR3 coding DNA: TGCGCCAGCAGTGATGTTGGACAGGGAGAAGGGCTCCACTACGAGCAGTACTTC. It encodes CASSDVGQGEGLHYEQYF.